Listed here are 7 T cell receptor delta chains from one sample, sequenced in a study of gamma-delta T cells after stem cell transplantation. TCRdb reprocessed the RT-PCR reads using CATT. This table holds nearly 2,500 delta-chain clones, about 30% found once. The sample taken for sequencing was gamma-delta T cells. Receptors originate from a human donor. It is not recorded whose cells these are; they may come from a transplant donor.

In the case of this clone: This same CDR3 is encoded by further DNA sequences in the sample. The chain joins TRDV2 to TRDJ1; 7 nucleotides align to TRDD3. Unmatched junction bases numbered 20, after V lost 3 bases and J lost 2 bases. The CDR3 has 19 amino acids. Germline lookup yields CDR1 GEAIGNYY and CDR2 EKD. The CDR3 sequence is CACDPLAAWEPGDTDKLIF. CDR3 nucleotides: TGTGCCTGTGACCCCCTTGCTGCTTGGGAACCGGGGGATACCGATAAACTCATCTTT.

This clone has more than one count but fewer than ten. This may arise from a read error, as a much more abundant clone is one base away. The chain uses TRDV2 and TRDJ1; TRDD3 matches 13 bases. The CDR3 has 19 amino acids. The V gene's germline CDR1 is GEAIGNYY and CDR2 EKD. V was clipped by 0 bases and J by 4 bases; unmatched bases: 13. The CDR3 reads CACDTIGPLGDTRIDKLIF. The CDR3 coding sequence is TGTGCCTGTGACACCATAGGGCCACTGGGGGATACGAGAATCGATAAACTCATCTTT.

The chain is built from TRDV2 and TRDJ2, with 9 nucleotides matching TRDD3. In germline, CDR1 is GEAIGNYY, CDR2 EKD. The CDR3 sequence is 18 residues long. V dropped 3 bases and J dropped 0; count of bases not matched to a gene: 10. CDR3 sequence reads: CACDSLLGDRALTAQLFF. The CDR3 DNA reads TGTGCCTGTGACTCTTTACTGGGGGACAGAGCTTTGACAGCACAACTCTTCTTT.

This clone appeared a few times. V and J are TRDV2 and TRDJ1; 12 nucleotides align to TRDD3. The V segment lost 0 bases and the J segment 2 bases; nucleotides outside the gene matches: 6. The CDR3 contains 17 residues. Germline CDR1 is GEAIGNYY and CDR2 is EKD. DNA for the CDR3: TGTGCCTGTGACACCTTGGCTGGGGGATACGAAACCGATAAACTCATCTTT. Protein: CACDTLAGGYETDKLIF.

This clone was recorded a few times. The chain carries TRDV2 and TRDJ3, with 8 nucleotides matching TRDD3. The V gene's germline CDR1 is GEAIGNYY and CDR2 EKD. CDR3 length: 18 amino acids. V trimming: 0 bases; J trimming: 2 bases; junction bases outside the gene matches: 5. The DNA for the CDR3 is TGTGCCTGTGACACCAGCTGGGGGACGGCCTGGGACACCCGACAGATGTTTTTC. Translation: CACDTSWGTAWDTRQMFF.

Of note for this clone: A much larger clone sits a single nucleotide away, making a read error possible. This chain connects TRDV2 to TRDJ1, with D uncertain. Germline values: CDR1 GEAIGNYY, CDR2 EKD. The CDR3 contains 15 residues. The V end lost 0 bases, the J end lost 0 bases, and 10 bases lay between the germline ends. The DNA of the CDR3 is TGTGCCTGTGACACCGTTGGGTATTACACCGATAAACTCATCTTT. It yields the protein CACDTVGYYTDKLIF.

Only a few counts were recorded for this clone. V usage is TRDV2 and J usage is TRDJ1; TRDD3 aligns across 13 bases. This CDR3 has 19 amino acids. Germline V gene lookup returns CDR1 GEAIGNYY and CDR2 EKD. J lost 2 bases, V lost 2 bases, and 13 bases had no gene match. CDR3 sequence (DNA): TGTGCCTGTGACAATATACTGGGGGATACGCGTGAAAGTACCGATAAACTCATCTTT. It translates to CACDNILGDTRESTDKLIF.